This T cell receptor (beta chain) came from a study of blood T cell repertoires in COVID-19 (dated by TCRdb to the early 2020s). About the study as a whole: Collaborator samples came from the United States, Italy and Spain and covered acute and convalescent phases of COVID-19. The material from the prospective study consisted of cDNA or gDNA derived from T cells, B-cell-depleted T cells, or PBMCs. Subjects who had been exposed to COVID-19, were actively infected with it, or had recovered from it provided the deeply sampled blood TCRbeta repertoires that made up the dataset. The repertoires were released in a freely available public database meant as a resource for research on the immune response to SARS-CoV-2. Samples came from the ongoing ImmuneRACE study (first 160 participants) plus 1,254 subjects from 6 global collaborators. A de-identified subject ID, COVID-19 status, age in years and sex were almost always included in the sample metadata. Where HLA class I and class II types were available, the types were taken from metadata supplied by the sample provider, not from assay-based typing.

Reading from cysteine to phenylalanine, the CDR3 counts 18 amino acids. The kept DNA is CDR3 alone, 54 bases in frame from the first base. A distance of 18 bases separates the germline ends of V and J, which lose 0 bases and 1 base respectively. According to the germline V gene, CDR1 reads SGHDN and CDR2 reads FVKESK. TCRbeta CDR3 regions were amplified from genomic DNA by means of the immunoSEQ Assay, a bias-controlled multiplex PCR. Processing in the source paper ran as follows. The number of nucleated cells in each sample was estimated from the amplification of reference gene primers within the assay. Sequence reads were collapsed and filtered to measure the absolute abundance of every unique TCRbeta CDR3 rearrangement. For each sample, productive Simpson clonality was calculated as the square root of Simpson's diversity index over productive rearrangements. Sourced from immuneACCESS, this table was stored by TCRdb with only in-frame sequences that have V and J called. A share of the clones is absent; for the studies checked, an unresolved V gene accounts for under half, and the remainder has no known explanation. The V and J calls and clone size come from that table; D and trimming were worked out from the DNA. The sample records under 300,000 clones, 80% to 90% of which are singletons. The ten largest account for 1.5% to 2% of the sample.

Broader findings and caveats from the paper: Clinical and demographic metadata were provided uncurated, with the amount varying by source and participant.

Participants in the prospective study were aged 18 to 89 years, lived in 24 United States geographic areas, and enrolled through a virtual design. In the prospective study, participants were assigned to cohorts based on the clinical history participants reported in a screening survey and a study questionnaire. Recovered participants in ImmuneRACE Cohort 3 were defined by two consecutive negative NP/OP PCR tests, clearance by a healthcare professional, or resolution of symptoms. Each participant in the prospective study had whole blood, serum and a nasopharyngeal or oropharyngeal swab collected by mobile phlebotomists. Over an approximately two-month period, participants in the prospective study had the option of providing additional blood draws and questionnaires. Before DNA extraction, blood samples from the prospective study were shipped at room temperature or frozen. As concerns this clone: The antigen it recognizes is unknown. Per-nucleotide qualities are absent, and no much larger clonotype sits a single base away.

The sequenced sample consisted of PBMCs or T cells enriched from blood (not recorded which). The receptor's source is a woman aged 50 to 60 who had recovered from COVID-19. The V and J genes are TRBV14 and TRBJ2-5; no confident D gene assignment can be made. The CDR3 here reads CASSQETPHKHSQETQYF. Here is the DNA: TGTGCCAGCAGCCAAGAAACCCCACATAAACATTCCCAAGAGACCCAGTACTTC.